Listed below are T cell receptor beta chains from one sample, sequenced in a study of Graves' ophthalmopathy and Graves' hyperthyroidism. TCRdb used MiXCR to reprocess the multiplex PCR reads, holding one entry per CDR3 protein. The sample has about 500,000 distinct CDR3 sequences, just under 40% seen once. The sequencing sample was made of peripheral blood or thyroid tissue (not recorded which). The receptor set was obtained from an adult man with Graves' hyperthyroidism. The CDR3 runs from the conserved cysteine through the conserved F or W. The size entry is marked missing in some rows and otherwise reads once, few, many or a size class.

cdr3_aa,j_call,clone_size,v_call
CAISEGLGQTSNQPQHF,TRBJ1-5,NA,TRBV6-1
CASSFGAGGTEAFF,TRBJ1-1,few,TRBV7-9
CASSAPRGVNTEAFF,TRBJ1-1,few,TRBV9
CAIPTWGLLNYGYTF,TRBJ1-2,NA,TRBV5-8
CASSLDVRSTDTQYF,TRBJ2-3,once,TRBV5-4
CASNPVASSYNSPLHF,TRBJ1-6,many,TRBV6-6
CASSMGQGDTYEQYF,TRBJ2-7,few,TRBV19
CASRDRKNVYF,TRBJ2-7,NA,TRBV2
CSVGTGREKLFF,TRBJ1-4,few,TRBV29-1
CASSVNAGQIDTEAFF,TRBJ1-1,NA,TRBV9
CASTISGMDRGYYGYTF,TRBJ1-2,NA,TRBV10-2
CSVGGTSYGYTF,TRBJ1-2,many,TRBV29-1
CASSLDSGATSGANVLTF,TRBJ2-6,NA,TRBV5-1
CASSSWAGGTDTQYF,TRBJ2-3,NA,TRBV11-2
CASSELASETQYF,TRBJ2-5,many,TRBV19
CSVASPVGRGLYF,TRBJ2-7,NA,TRBV29-1
CASSFAGTRYEQYF,TRBJ2-7,few,TRBV28
CASSLVDRNNSPLHF,TRBJ1-6,NA,TRBV7-8
CASSPTGQSITEAFF,TRBJ1-1,NA,TRBV25-1
CASSHYDKPSSYNSPLHF,TRBJ1-6,NA,TRBV7-3
CASGLTGNSGANVLTF,TRBJ2-6,once,TRBV7-6
CASSWQAGVGELFF,TRBJ2-2,NA,TRBV12-3/TRBV12-4
CASSDGGSRDTQYF,TRBJ2-3,few,TRBV25-1
CSAGGRGGGLNEQFF,TRBJ2-1,NA,TRBV20-1
CATSDGQPATNEKLFF,TRBJ1-4,many,TRBV24-1
CASGEEYSGANVLTF,TRBJ2-6,many,TRBV5-4
CASSISTGGYGYTF,TRBJ1-2,NA,TRBV19
CASSPSTGRAFF,TRBJ1-1,many,TRBV5-6
CASSSASGLADNEQFF,TRBJ2-1,many,TRBV7-2
CASSEAFPRDTEAFF,TRBJ1-1,few,TRBV6-1
CASSVGVIGNTIYF,TRBJ1-3,many,TRBV9
CASRPTSGALNEQFF,NA,NA,TRBV12-5
CASSGSGGDLFFQPQHF,TRBJ1-5,NA,TRBV2
CASSLTGSYNSPLHF,TRBJ1-6,many,TRBV12-3/TRBV12-4
CASSLSRTLANKQYF,TRBJ2-7,NA,TRBV9
CATSGTGSTDTQYF,TRBJ2-3,few,TRBV24-1
CASSLGPSGATTQYF,TRBJ2-5,NA,TRBV7-8
CASSFKPGGVNVLTF,TRBJ2-6,once,TRBV7-9
CASSPTPGQVNTDKLFF,TRBJ1-4,NA,TRBV7-2
CATLDTGELFF,TRBJ2-2,many,TRBV7-9
CASSFAGSTEAFF,TRBJ1-1,once,TRBV19
CASSRQGAGYGYTF,TRBJ1-2,NA,TRBV7-8
CSVLSNNEQFF,TRBJ2-1,few,TRBV29-1
CASSEHVVFGGNEQFF,TRBJ2-1,NA,TRBV11-2
CASSDPSYTF,TRBJ1-2,NA,TRBV2